This T cell receptor (beta chain) was recorded in a study of T cell responses to AZD1222 COVID-19 vaccine. Study-wide background: Pooled together were second doses at about 4 or about 12 weeks.

A remark on this clone: Its cognate antigen is unknown.

The germline V gene encodes CDR1 SQVTM and CDR2 ANQGSEA. V gave up 4 bases and J gave up 0 bases, with 6 bases separating them. The CDR3 extends over 12 amino acids. The assay was immunoSEQ multiplex PCR, and TCRdb's table has in-frame clones only and misses some. Of approximately 90,000 clones in the sample, 85% to 90% were seen once. Study-wide points: An increase in Spike-specific TCR breadth and depth was observed after two AZD1222 doses. Clonal diversity was possibly underestimated, and white British individuals and females predominated among donors. Spike-wide coverage was observed for vaccine-associated CD4 TCRs, with dominant responses at 160-218 and 743-854.

J is TRBJ1-1 and V is TRBV29-1, with unresolved D. This material consisted of peripheral blood, taken on day 0 of AZD1222 vaccination. This TCR was sampled from an adult in good health. CDR3 coding DNA: TGCAGCGTTGTATCACTGAACACTGAAGCTTTCTTT. It is translated as CSVVSLNTEAFF.